One sample yielded the 27 T cell receptor beta chains listed below, sequenced in a study of radiation and T cells in renal cell carcinoma. Assay used: immunoSEQ multiplex PCR; TCRdb lists only in-frame clones, some missing. Counted here are around 60,000 clones, around three quarters occurring once; the ten biggest clones make up about 7%. Time point here: blood 2 weeks post-SBRT. Sample treatment: 15 Gy SBRT to primary tumor, nephrectomy 4 weeks later. The sample here was blood, taken from a patient whose treatment included radiotherapy and nephrectomy. These receptors were taken from a man between 60 and 75 years old with renal cell carcinoma.

This chain links TRBV10-3 with TRBJ2-2; D is uncertain. CDR1 is ENHRY and CDR2 is SYGVKD in the germline V gene. CDR3 size: 13 residues. V shed 9 bases and J shed 1 base, with 9 bases lying between them. CDR3 DNA sequence: TGTGCCATTGGACCGGTGAACACCGGGGAGCTGTTTTTT. The encoded protein is CAIGPVNTGELFF.

CDR3 region: CASSLAPPGGARNEQFF. The CDR3 bases are TGTGCCAGCAGCTTAGCGCCGCCGGGAGGTGCCCGCAATGAGCAGTTCTTC. The chain recombines TRBV7-6 with TRBJ2-1, with 7 bases fitting TRBD2. The CDR3 length is 17 residues. Germline assignment: CDR1 SGHVS and CDR2 FNYEAQ. The trim removed 0 bases at V and 6 bases at J, leaving 11 bases unmatched.

The V gene is TRBV14, the J gene TRBJ2-7; 8 nucleotides line up with TRBD1. The V segment lost 4 bases and the J segment 3 bases; nucleotides outside the gene matches: 2. The germline V gene encodes CDR1 SGHDN and CDR2 FVKESK. The CDR3 extends over 13 amino acids. The CDR3 reads CASSLGTGYEQYF. CDR3 DNA sequence: TGTGCCAGCAGCCTTGGGACAGGCTACGAGCAGTACTTC.

The chain has TRBV6-4 and TRBJ1-1; 7 nucleotides align to TRBD1. The CDR3 has 14 amino acids. V dropped 8 bases and J dropped 2; count of bases not matched to a gene: 8. CDR1 and CDR2 (germline): MRHNA, SNTAGT. This CDR3 is CASQGGGFNTEAFF. Here the CDR3 DNA reads TGTGCCAGCCAGGGGGGGGGATTCAACACTGAAGCTTTCTTT.

This clone was seen more than once but under ten times. The CDR3 DNA reads as TGTGCCAGCAGCCGGACTAGCGGGGGCGCGCAGTTCTTC. Amino acid sequence: CASSRTSGGAQFF. The chain uses TRBV2 and TRBJ2-1; 13 bases are a match to TRBD2. This CDR3 has 13 residues. From germline, CDR1 is SNHLY and CDR2 FYNNEI. Trimming cost V 6 bases and J 12 bases; bases outside gene matches: 5. Looking up the rest from reference TRBV2 and TRBJ2-1 gives the full variable domain: EPEVTQTPSHQVTQMGQEVILRCVPISNHLYFYWYRQILGQKVEFLVSFYNNEISEKSEIFDDQFSVERPDGSNFTLKIRSTKLEDSAMYFCASSRTSGGAQFFGPGTRLTVL.

The chain combines TRBV18 with TRBJ1-3, with D unclear. V lost 0 bases and J lost 4, with 7 bases in between. Germline lookup yields CDR1 KGHSH and CDR2 LQKENI. The CDR3 is 14 amino acids. The chain's CDR3 is CASSPPAIGNTIYF. CDR3 DNA: TGTGCCAGCTCACCACCGGCTATAGGAAACACCATATATTTT.

The chain carries TRBV30 and TRBJ2-3; the match to TRBD1 covers 9 bases. The germline gives CDR1 GTSNPN, CDR2 SVGIG (reference sequence). This CDR3 has 15 residues. V trimming: 3 bases; J trimming: 5 bases; junction bases outside the gene matches: 9. CDR3 amino acids: CAWRGGQGMGDTQYF. For the CDR3, the DNA is TGTGCCTGGAGGGGGGGACAGGGAATGGGAGATACGCAGTATTTT. Combining the CDR3 with reference TRBV30 and TRBJ2-3 gives the whole variable domain SQTIHQWPATLVQPVGSPLSLECTVEGTSNPNLYWYRQAAGRGLQLLFYSVGIGQISSEVPQNLSASRPQDRQFILSSKKLLLSDSGFYLCAWRGGQGMGDTQYFGPGTRLTVL.

V usage is TRBV5-1 and J usage is TRBJ1-2; D is ambiguous. Germline values: CDR1 SGHRS, CDR2 YFSETQ. The CDR3 runs 14 residues. Between the trimmed V and J ends, which lost 0 bases and 5 bases, there was a span of 11 bases. The CDR3: CASSLAAGEYGYTF. As DNA, the CDR3 is TGCGCCAGCAGCTTGGCAGCTGGGGAGTATGGCTACACCTTC.

In its sample, this clone was seen a few times. The chain combines TRBV5-5 with TRBJ2-5, with TRBD2 matching over 7 bases. The CDR3 sequence is 16 residues long. The germline V gene encodes CDR1 SGHKS and CDR2 YYEKEE (reference sequence). The junction had 14 bases not matched to a gene; V was cut back by 4 bases and J by 5 bases. The CDR3 DNA sequence: TGTGCCAGCAGCCAGCTTAACGGGAGGTCCTTGGAGACCCAGTACTTC. Translating gives CASSQLNGRSLETQYF.

Turning to this clone: The CDR3 does not close with the conserved phenylalanine or tryptophan, likely indicating a read error. J is TRBJ2-3 and V is TRBV5-4; 7 bases line up with TRBD1. J was trimmed by 3 bases and V by 4 bases; bases with no gene match: 8. Germline CDR1 SGHNT, CDR2 YYREEE (reference sequence). The CDR3 sequence is 15 residues long. The CDR3 loop is CASSPPQGVTDTQYL. The CDR3 DNA reads TGTGCCAGCAGCCCCCCCCAGGGGGTGACAGATACGCAGTATCTT.

The chain uses TRBV4-3 and TRBJ1-5; D ambiguous. Looked up from germline, CDR1 is LGHNA and CDR2 is YSLEER. Between the trimmed V and J ends, which lost 0 bases and 1 base, there was a span of 1 base. The CDR3 covers 13 residues. The CDR3 loop reads CASSQDSNQPQHF. The DNA for the CDR3 is TGCGCCAGCAGCCAAGACAGCAATCAGCCCCAGCATTTT.

With regard to this clone: The same CDR3 arises from other DNA sequences in this sample as well. The chain has TRBV5-6 and TRBJ2-3; TRBD2 is a possible D gene (6 bases). This CDR3 comprises 15 residues. V dropped 4 bases and J dropped 0 bases, with 12 bases sitting between them. CDR1 and CDR2 from the germline V gene are SGHDT and YYEEEE. The CDR3 here is CASSIADTSTDTQYF. CDR3 nucleotides: TGTGCCAGCAGCATAGCGGACACAAGCACAGATACGCAGTATTTT.

J is TRBJ1-2 and V is TRBV5-4; D possibly corresponds to TRBD1 (6 bases). Germline V gives CDR1 SGHNT, CDR2 YYREEE (reference sequence). The V and J ends lost 0 bases and 5 bases respectively, with 14 bases between them. CDR3 length equals 15 residues. CDR3: CASSLEGQGRYGYTF. CDR3 bases: TGTGCCAGCAGCTTGGAGGGGCAGGGGAGGTATGGCTACACCTTC.

J is TRBJ2-6 and V is TRBV12-5; D call uncertain. Germline assignment: CDR1 LGHNT and CDR2 FRNRAP. This CDR3 is 15 amino acids long. Deletions cut 3 bases from V and 2 bases from J, with 8 bases between. In DNA form, the CDR3 reads TGTGCTAGTGGTTTCGGTGGTCCTGGGGCCAACGTCCTGACTTTC. Translation gives CASGFGGPGANVLTF.

The chain employs TRBV11-2 and TRBJ2-3; TRBD2 matches 12 bases. This CDR3 is 15 amino acids long. V was pared by 5 bases and J by 7 bases, with 7 bases of the junction left unmatched. CDR1 is SGHAT, CDR2 FQNNGV, per germline. CDR3 loop: CASSPGLAGLYTQYF. CDR3 coding DNA: TGTGCCAGCAGCCCAGGACTAGCGGGGTTATATACGCAGTATTTT.

This clone was seen only once. The rearrangement uses TRBV7-9 and TRBJ1-2; D uncertain. V gave up 1 base and J gave up 7 bases, with 13 bases separating them. The CDR3 extends over 14 amino acids. Germline assignment: CDR1 SEHNR and CDR2 FQNEAQ (reference sequence). The CDR3 here is CASSLEGRLGGYTF. The CDR3 nucleotides read TGTGCCAGCAGCTTAGAGGGTCGGTTAGGTGGCTACACCTTC.

The chain is built from TRBV11-2 and TRBJ2-7; 8 bases fit TRBD2. Trimming removed 1 base from V and 0 bases from J; junction bases left unmatched: 5. CDR1 is SGHAT, CDR2 FQNNGV, per germline. The CDR3 runs 16 residues. The CDR3 sequence: CASSLVAAGDSYEQYF. In DNA form, the CDR3 reads TGTGCCAGCAGCTTAGTTGCAGCGGGGGACTCCTACGAGCAGTACTTC.

V gene TRBV2 combines with J gene TRBJ2-7; either TRBD1 or TRBD2 may supply D (5 bases each). Trimming pared 6 bases from V and 4 bases from J, leaving 7 bases between. Germline V gene data show CDR1 as SNHLY and CDR2 as FYNNEI. This CDR3 has 11 residues. The CDR3 loop is CASSREYEQYV. The CDR3 nucleotides read TGTGCCAGCAGCAGGGAGTACGAGCAGTACGTC.

The chain uses TRBV9 and TRBJ1-3, with D perhaps matching TRBD1 (5 bases). Deletions cut 4 bases from V and 4 bases from J, with 21 bases between. Per germline, CDR1 SGDLS and CDR2 YYNGEE. The CDR3 length is 17 residues. CDR3 nucleotide sequence: TGTGCCAGCAGCTCGATCCCGGCGGGGCTGGTGGGAAACACCATATATTTT. Translated, it gives CASSSIPAGLVGNTIYF. The full variable domain, completed using reference TRBV9 and TRBJ1-3, is DSGVTQTPKHLITATGQRVTLRCSPRSGDLSVYWYQQSLDQGLQFLIQYYNGEERAKGNILERFSAQQFPDLHSELNLSSLELGDSALYFCASSSIPAGLVGNTIYFGEGSWLTVV.

V gene TRBV5-1 combines with J gene TRBJ2-5; D possibly corresponds to TRBD1 (5 bases). V was trimmed by 3 bases and J by 5 bases, leaving 14 bases between them. CDR1 is SGHRS and CDR2 is YFSETQ in the germline V gene. This CDR3 has 14 residues. The CDR3 region is CASSSQGVGETQYF. Written as DNA, the CDR3 is TGCGCCAGCAGCTCCCAGGGTGTCGGGGAGACCCAGTACTTC.

The chain uses TRBV18 and TRBJ2-1; 9 nucleotides match TRBD2. Trimming took 1 base from V and 6 from J; bases not matched to a gene: 7. The CDR3 loop spans 16 amino acids. The germline gives CDR1 KGHSH, CDR2 LQKENI. CDR3 nucleotides: TGTGCCAGCTCACCACTGGCGGGGGGGCAAGGCAATGAGCAGTTCTTC. Translating gives CASSPLAGGQGNEQFF. The complete variable domain, with remaining parts taken from reference TRBV18 and TRBJ2-1, reads NAGVMQNPRHLVRRRGQEARLRCSPMKGHSHVYWYRQLPEEGLKFMVYLQKENIIDESGMPKERFSAEFPKEGPSILRIQQVVRGDSAAYFCASSPLAGGQGNEQFFGPGTRLTVL.

The sample holds one count of this clone. The chain employs TRBV7-2 and TRBJ1-5; D unresolved. Germline CDR1 and CDR2: SGHTA and FQGNSA. Between the trimmed V and J ends, which lost 3 bases and 6 bases, there was a span of 6 bases. The CDR3 totals 12 residues. The CDR3 nucleotides are TGTGCCAGCAGCTTGGGATTTCAGCCCCAGCATTTT. Its translation is CASSLGFQPQHF. Variable domain in full (rest from reference TRBV7-2 and TRBJ1-5): GAGVSQSPSNKVTEKGKDVELRCDPISGHTALYWYRQSLGQGLEFLIYFQGNSAPDKSGLPSDRFSAERTGGSVSTLTIQRTQQEDSAVYLCASSLGFQPQHFGDGTRLSIL.

The DNA of the CDR3 is TGTGCCAGCGAACTTGTCCCGGGACTTCAAAAGTGGACTAACTATGGCTACACCTTC. It translates to CASELVPGLQKWTNYGYTF. V is TRBV21-1 and J is TRBJ1-2. TRBV21-1 represents a pseudogene. The CDR3 length is 19 residues.

This clone was counted only a few times. The CDR3 nucleotides are TGTGCCACCGCAGTGGGACTAGCGAACACCGGGGAGCTGTTTTTT. As protein: CATAVGLANTGELFF. The rearrangement uses TRBV10-3 and TRBJ2-2; TRBD2 aligns across 8 bases. CDR1 and CDR2 from the germline V gene are ENHRY and SYGVKD. The CDR3 contains 15 residues. V lost 10 bases, J lost 0 bases, and 7 bases stayed unmatched.

The rearrangement uses TRBV9 and TRBJ2-3, with D perhaps TRBD2 (5 bases). Trimming took 0 bases from V and 6 from J, leaving 14 bases between them. CDR1 is SGDLS and CDR2 is YYNGEE in the germline V gene. The CDR3 sequence is 15 residues long. The CDR3 DNA follows: TGTGCCAGCAGCGTAGATGCCTTACAGCGGGATACGCAGTATTTT. As protein: CASSVDALQRDTQYF.

At least ten counts were recorded for this clone. This chain connects TRBV9 to TRBJ2-1; 8 positions match TRBD1. Germline CDR1 reads SGDLS; CDR2 reads YYNGEE. The trim removed 6 bases at V and 6 bases at J, leaving 5 bases unmatched. The CDR3 contains 13 residues. The CDR3 is CASNRDRSNEQFF. CDR3 DNA sequence: TGTGCCAGCAACCGGGACAGGTCCAATGAGCAGTTCTTC.

The chain couples TRBV18 to TRBJ1-3, with D unclear. The germline V and J ends were trimmed by 2 bases and 2 bases, with 7 bases remaining between them. The CDR3 runs 14 residues. Per germline, CDR1 KGHSH and CDR2 LQKENI. DNA for the CDR3: TGTGCCAGCTCACCAGGGCGGGCTGGAAACACCATATATTTT. This gives the protein CASSPGRAGNTIYF. Drawing the rest from reference TRBV18 and TRBJ1-3, the complete variable domain is NAGVMQNPRHLVRRRGQEARLRCSPMKGHSHVYWYRQLPEEGLKFMVYLQKENIIDESGMPKERFSAEFPKEGPSILRIQQVVRGDSAAYFCASSPGRAGNTIYFGEGSWLTVV.